This T cell receptor (beta chain) came from a study of identical twins. TCRdb ran MiXCR on the 5' RACE reads and lists one entry per CDR3 protein. The sample shows fewer than 900,000 distinct CDR3 sequences, about 18% of them seen only once. V gave up 1 base and J gave up 7 bases, with 11 bases separating them. The germline V gene encodes CDR1 LNHNV and CDR2 YYDKDF (reference sequence). This CDR3 is 13 amino acids long. Healthy Caucasians alone served as donors. This clonotype was detected a few times. Another study also made use of these data, one on T cells expressing NK-cell markers.

Sequenced input: PBMCs. This TCR came from a woman aged 18-29 years in good health. J is TRBJ2-7 and V is TRBV15; unclear D gene. As DNA, the CDR3 is TGTGCCACCAGCAGAGTCGGCGGTAGAGAGCAGTACTTC. Amino acid sequence: CATSRVGGREQYF.